The present TCR beta chain was sequenced within a study of CD8 T cells in ankylosing spondylitis. Germline CDR1 is DFQATT and CDR2 is SNEGSKA (reference sequence). This CDR3 spans 12 amino acids. The V end was cut by 6 bases, the J end by 3 bases, with 11 bases between. TCRdb processed the 5' RACE reads anew with MiXCR; each CDR3 protein has one entry. The sample lists tens of thousands of distinct CDR3 sequences, 9% occurring once. Study-wide points: In reactive arthritis synovial fluid and blood, some motif variants had been reported before. Peripheral blood held disease-linked clones only at relatively low frequency, and these were CD8+. Blood from ankylosing spondylitis patients appeared to carry a characteristic roughly 8-variant TCR beta motif. It was reported that disease-linked clones were significantly enriched in matched ankylosing spondylitis synovial fluid.

To note about this clonotype: Its antigen is not known.

This sequence joins TRBV20-1 and TRBJ2-5; D gene unclear. The TCR was taken from a male donor with ankylosing spondylitis. Specimen: blood, either unsorted or a sorted T cell fraction (not recorded which). The CDR3 protein is CSAERWEETQYF. CDR3 DNA: TGCAGTGCGGAGAGGTGGGAAGAGACCCAGTACTTC.